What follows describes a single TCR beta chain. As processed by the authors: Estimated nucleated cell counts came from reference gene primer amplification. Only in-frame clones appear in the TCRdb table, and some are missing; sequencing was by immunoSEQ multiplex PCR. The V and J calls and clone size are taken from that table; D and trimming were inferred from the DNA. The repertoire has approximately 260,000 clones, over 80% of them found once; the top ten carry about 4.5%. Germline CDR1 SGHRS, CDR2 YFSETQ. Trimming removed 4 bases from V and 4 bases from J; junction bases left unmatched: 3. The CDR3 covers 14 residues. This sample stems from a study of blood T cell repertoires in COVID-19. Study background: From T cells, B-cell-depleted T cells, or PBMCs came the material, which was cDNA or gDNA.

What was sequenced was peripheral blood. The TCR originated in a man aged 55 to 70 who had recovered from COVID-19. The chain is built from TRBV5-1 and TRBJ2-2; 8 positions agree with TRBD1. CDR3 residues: CASSATGGTGELFF. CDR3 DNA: TGCGCCAGCAGCGCCACAGGGGGCACCGGGGAGCTGTTTTTT. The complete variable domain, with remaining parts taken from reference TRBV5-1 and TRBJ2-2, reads KAGVTQTPRYLIKTRGQQVTLSCSPISGHRSVSWYQQTPGQGLQFLFEYFSETQRNKGNFPGRFSGRQFSNSRSEMNVSTLELGDSALYLCASSATGGTGELFFGEGSRLTVL.